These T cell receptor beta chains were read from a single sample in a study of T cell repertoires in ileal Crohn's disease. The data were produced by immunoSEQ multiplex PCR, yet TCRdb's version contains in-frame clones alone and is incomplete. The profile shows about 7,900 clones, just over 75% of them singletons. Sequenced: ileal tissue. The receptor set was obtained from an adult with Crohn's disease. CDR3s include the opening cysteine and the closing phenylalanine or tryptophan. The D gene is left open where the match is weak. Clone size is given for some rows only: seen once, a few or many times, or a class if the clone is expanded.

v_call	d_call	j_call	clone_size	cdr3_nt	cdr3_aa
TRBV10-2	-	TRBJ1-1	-	TGCGCCAGCAACCAAAACATGAACACTGAAGCTTTCTTT	CASNQNMNTEAFF
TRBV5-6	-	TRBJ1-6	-	TGTGCCAGCAGCCTCAGGACAGTCTCCTATAATTCACCCCTCCACTTT	CASSLRTVSYNSPLHF
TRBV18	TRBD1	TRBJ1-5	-	TGTGCCAGCTCAGCCACAGGGGGGAATCAGCCCCAGCATTTT	CASSATGGNQPQHF
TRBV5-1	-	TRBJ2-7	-	TGCGCCAGCAGCTTGACGGGGAGCTCCTACGAGCAGTACTTC	CASSLTGSSYEQYF
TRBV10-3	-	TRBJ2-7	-	TGTGCCACCACTCCCGGGGGAGTTTTCGGGCAGTACTTC	CATTPGGVFGQYF
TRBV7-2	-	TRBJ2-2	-	TGTGCCAGCAGCTTTCCGAGACAGTCCGGGGAGCTGTTTTTT	CASSFPRQSGELFF
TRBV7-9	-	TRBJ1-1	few	TGTGCCAGCAGCTTACTCCGGGACATCAACACTGAAGCTTTCTTT	CASSLLRDINTEAFF
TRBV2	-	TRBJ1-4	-	TGTGCCAGCACGATTAATAGGGAGGGTGAAAAACTGTTTTTT	CASTINREGEKLFF
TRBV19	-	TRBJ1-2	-	TGTGCCAGTAGTATGGGGCGACAGGTTCATGGCTACACCTTC	CASSMGRQVHGYTF
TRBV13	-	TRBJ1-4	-	TGTGCCAGCAGCCCCGCGGGGGGAGGAGGGGAAAAACTGTTTTTT	CASSPAGGGGEKLFF
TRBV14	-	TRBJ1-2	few	TGTGCCAGCAGCCAGACAGCCGGGACTGACCCTAACTATGGCTACACCTTC	CASSQTAGTDPNYGYTF
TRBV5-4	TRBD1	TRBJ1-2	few	TGTGCCAGCAGCCCGGGGACAGGGGGTGTCAGTGGCTACACCTTC	CASSPGTGGVSGYTF
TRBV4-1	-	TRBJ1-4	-	TGCGCCAGCAGCCGGAATCTCAGGGCGGACGAAAAACTGTTTTTT	CASSRNLRADEKLFF
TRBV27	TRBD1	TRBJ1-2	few	TGTGCCAGCAGTGGGACAGGGGGCGGCTATGGCTACACCTTC	CASSGTGGGYGYTF
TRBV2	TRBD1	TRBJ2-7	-	TGTGCCAGCAGTGAAGCGCTAGGACAGGGAACCTACGAGCAGTACTTC	CASSEALGQGTYEQYF
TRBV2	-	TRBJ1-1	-	TGTGCCAGCAGTGTGGACATGGTGGGAGCTTTCTTT	CASSVDMVGAFF
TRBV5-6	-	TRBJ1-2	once	TGTGCCAGCAGCCAACTCGGGGGGGATTTCTATGGCTACACCTTC	CASSQLGGDFYGYTF
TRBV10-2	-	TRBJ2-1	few	TGCGCCAGCAGCCCGGGACTGGAAGAGCAGTTCTTC	CASSPGLEEQFF
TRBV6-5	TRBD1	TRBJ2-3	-	TGTGCCAGCAGTTACGGGACAGCGAGCACAGATACGCAGTATTTT	CASSYGTASTDTQYF
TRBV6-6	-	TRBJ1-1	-	TGTGCCAGCAGTTATGAGGGGAACACTGAAGCTTTCTTT	CASSYEGNTEAFF
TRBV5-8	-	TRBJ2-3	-	TGTGCCAGCAACGGGAGAGAGGCAGGGGGGAATACGCAGTATTTT	CASNGREAGGNTQYF
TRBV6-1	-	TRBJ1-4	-	TGTGCCACCCTTGAGGAAGATGGAGAAAAACTGTTTTTT	CATLEEDGEKLFF
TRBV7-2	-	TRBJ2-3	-	TGTGCCAGCAGCTTGACGGGGGGCCGGGGAGATACGCAGTATTTT	CASSLTGGRGDTQYF
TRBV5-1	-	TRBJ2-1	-	TGCGCCAGCAGCTTGGGTACGGGGTGGGAGTTATTCAATGAGCAGTTCTTC	CASSLGTGWELFNEQFF
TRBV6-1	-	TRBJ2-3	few	TGTGCCAGCAGTGAAAATGTGCTCGATCCCAGAGATACGCAGTATTTT	CASSENVLDPRDTQYF
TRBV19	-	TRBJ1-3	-	TGTGCCAGTAGTATCCGGACAGGAAACACCATATATTTT	CASSIRTGNTIYF
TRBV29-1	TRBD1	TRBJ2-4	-	TGCAGCGTTGAAGATTACAGGGGGGATTTAAACATTCAGTACTTC	CSVEDYRGDLNIQYF
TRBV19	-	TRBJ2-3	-	TGTGCCAGTACCCCCAACCCCGGGATGAGCACAGATACGCAGTATTTT	CASTPNPGMSTDTQYF
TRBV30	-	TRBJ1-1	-	TGTGCCTGGAGTGACAGTAACACTGAAGCTTTCTTT	CAWSDSNTEAFF
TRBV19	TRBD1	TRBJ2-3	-	TGTGCCAGTAGTATGAAACAGGGGAATTTGGCAGATACGCAGTATTTT	CASSMKQGNLADTQYF
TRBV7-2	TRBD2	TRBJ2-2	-	TGTGCCAGCACTCTGGTAGCGGGGGGAGGCACCGGGGAGCTGTTTTTT	CASTLVAGGGTGELFF
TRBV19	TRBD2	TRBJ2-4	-	TGTGCCAGTAGCCCGACTAGCGGGGACAAAAACATTCAGTACTTC	CASSPTSGDKNIQYF
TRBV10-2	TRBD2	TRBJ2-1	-	TGCGCCAGCAGTGCTCCGGGACTAGCGAGCTCCTACAATGAGCAGTTCTTC	CASSAPGLASSYNEQFF
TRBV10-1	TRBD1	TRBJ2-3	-	TGCGCCAGCAGTGAGAGGAGGGGGACAGGGTTCCCAGATACGCAGTATTTT	CASSERRGTGFPDTQYF
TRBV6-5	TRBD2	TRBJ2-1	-	TGTGCCAGCAGTGGGAGGGCTTACAATGAGCAGTTCTTC	CASSGRAYNEQFF
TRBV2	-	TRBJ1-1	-	TGTGCCAGCAGTGTGTACAGGGCAGACACTGAAGCTTTCTTT	CASSVYRADTEAFF